These 29 T cell receptor beta chains came from one sample sequenced in a study of siplizumab effects on memory and regulatory T cells. Only in-frame clones appear in the TCRdb table, and some are missing; sequencing was by immunoSEQ multiplex PCR. The data show tens of thousands of clones, roughly 95% seen once. The sequenced sample consisted of naive CD4+ T cells sorted from blood. The receptors were sampled from a human donor in good health.

The rearrangement uses TRBV7-1 and TRBJ2-7; 10 nucleotides match TRBD2. TRBV7-1 is marked as an open reading frame, function uncertain. J gave up 2 bases and V 4 bases, and 8 bases lay outside the gene matches. The CDR3 covers 16 residues. The CDR3 sequence: CASSLDQAGGPYEQYF. The CDR3 DNA reads TGTGCCAGCAGCTTAGACCAAGCGGGGGGGCCCTACGAGCAGTACTTC.

The gene calls are TRBV28 and TRBJ1-4; a weak D match, TRBD1 (5 bases). Germline values: CDR1 MDHEN, CDR2 SYDVKM. Trimming removed 5 bases at V and 7 bases at J, with 23 bases between. This CDR3 contains 17 residues. This CDR3 is CASSGRDPHPTGEKLFF. The CDR3 DNA reads as TGTGCCAGCAGTGGCCGGGACCCCCACCCGACGGGTGAAAAACTGTTTTTT.

This clone occurred once. The V gene is TRBV7-9, the J gene TRBJ1-5; 8 nucleotides line up with TRBD1. The trim removed 1 base at V and 2 bases at J, leaving 7 bases unmatched. This CDR3 spans 17 amino acids. The germline CDR1 and CDR2 sequences are SEHNR and FQNEAQ (reference sequence). The DNA of the CDR3 is TGTGCCAGCAGCTTAGGGCAGGGGGCTTTGGGCAATCAGCCCCAGCATTTT. Translating gives CASSLGQGALGNQPQHF.

V is TRBV4-2 and J is TRBJ2-7; D not resolved. Germline-derived CDR1 and CDR2 are LGHNA and YNFKEQ. V was shortened by 0 bases and J by 6 bases, with 9 bases between the two germline ends. This CDR3 has 13 amino acids. CDR3 in DNA: TGTGCCAGCAGCCAAGATGATGCGGCCGAGCAGTACTTC. This encodes CASSQDDAAEQYF.

The chain carries TRBV2 and TRBJ2-4, with D unclear. The CDR3 loop spans 14 amino acids. Germline V gene lookup returns CDR1 SNHLY and CDR2 FYNNEI. Trimming stripped 4 bases from V and 0 bases from J, with 7 bases between. CDR3 amino acids: CASSGRLAKNIQYF. In DNA form, the CDR3 reads TGTGCCAGCAGTGGGCGACTAGCCAAAAACATTCAGTACTTC.

This CDR3 is CASSQSGAMGEKLFF. The CDR3 DNA sequence: TGCGCCAGCAGTCAATCGGGGGCCATGGGGGAAAAACTGTTTTTT. The rearrangement joins TRBV23-1 to TRBJ1-4; weak D call: TRBD1 (6 bases). TRBV23-1 is reported as an ORF; its role is uncertain. Trimming took 0 bases from V and 8 from J, leaving 13 bases between them. The CDR3 is made up of 15 amino acids.

The rearrangement joins TRBV28 to TRBJ1-1; 9 nucleotides agree with TRBD1. The CDR3 covers 17 residues. The V segment lost 5 bases and the J segment 7 bases; nucleotides outside the gene matches: 17. Per germline, CDR1 MDHEN and CDR2 SYDVKM. CDR3 residues: CASSLRPGAGTGIEAFF. CDR3 nucleotides: TGTGCCAGCAGTCTCCGTCCCGGGGCCGGGACAGGGATTGAAGCTTTCTTT. Together with reference TRBV28 and TRBJ1-1, the CDR3 gives the full variable domain: DVKVTQSSRYLVKRTGEKVFLECVQDMDHENMFWYRQDPGLGLRLIYFSYDVKMKEKGDIPEGYSVSREKKERFSLILESASTNQTSMYLCASSLRPGAGTGIEAFFGQGTRLTVV.

This sequence joins TRBV6-5 and TRBJ2-3; 7 bases line up with TRBD1. Unmatched junction bases numbered 8, after V lost 6 bases and J lost 2 bases. This CDR3 is 15 amino acids long. Germline CDR1 MNHEY, CDR2 SVGAGI. The CDR3 region is CASRPRDSTTDTQYF. As DNA, the CDR3 is TGTGCCAGCAGACCCCGGGACAGCACCACAGATACGCAGTATTTT.

The V gene is TRBV5-1, the J gene TRBJ1-1; unclear D gene. This CDR3 has 15 amino acids. Trimming removed 1 base at V and 1 base at J, with 11 bases between. The germline CDR1 and CDR2 sequences are SGHRS and YFSETQ. The CDR3 bases are TGCGCCAGCAGCTTGAGAGTCGGGGAGAACACTGAAGCTTTCTTT. Protein product: CASSLRVGENTEAFF.

CDR3 DNA: TGTGCCAGCAGTTTCCGGCCCGACGGTTCACCCCTCCACTTT. Encoded protein: CASSFRPDGSPLHF. This chain connects TRBV6-6 to TRBJ1-6; D gene uncertain. Germline loops: CDR1 MNHNY, CDR2 SVGAGI (reference sequence). The CDR3 sequence is 14 residues long. V dropped 4 bases and J dropped 9 bases, with 13 bases sitting between them.

The rearrangement uses TRBV19 and TRBJ2-7, with 8 nucleotides matching TRBD2. With V trimmed by 5 bases and J by 0 bases, 15 bases remained unmatched. Germline V gene sequence: CDR1 LNHDA, CDR2 SQIVND (reference sequence). The CDR3 length is 18 residues. The CDR3 coding sequence is TGTGCCAGTAGTTCCGCCGGCCTGACTAGCGCAAGCTCCTACGAGCAGTACTTC. Its translation: CASSSAGLTSASSYEQYF.

The chain uses TRBV5-4 and TRBJ2-7; 7 bases match TRBD2. CDR3 length equals 14 residues. Germline values: CDR1 SGHNT, CDR2 YYREEE (reference sequence). V was clipped by 4 bases and J by 3 bases; unmatched bases: 7. CDR3 sequence (DNA): TGTGCCAGCAGCCCACGCCGGGACTACTACGAGCAGTACTTC. Amino acid sequence: CASSPRRDYYEQYF.

The rearrangement links TRBV5-1 to TRBJ2-3, with D perhaps given as TRBD1 or TRBD2 (5 bases each). The germline gives CDR1 SGHRS, CDR2 YFSETQ. This CDR3 comprises 14 residues. The V end was cut by 3 bases, the J end by 2 bases, with 10 bases between. The CDR3 DNA reads TGCGCCAGCAGCTCCGGGGACCCCACAGATACGCAGTATTTT. It specifies CASSSGDPTDTQYF.

The chain uses TRBV4-1 and TRBJ1-3; no firm D call. CDR3 length: 16 amino acids. From germline, CDR1 is MGHRA and CDR2 YSYEKL. Trimming left V 0 bases short and J 0 bases short, with 9 bases between. Here the CDR3 reads CASSQEPASSGNTIYF. The CDR3 nucleotides read TGCGCCAGCAGCCAAGAACCGGCGAGCTCTGGAAACACCATATATTTT.

This chain's CDR3 is CASTIRGPRYGYTF. The DNA for the CDR3 is TGTGCCAGCACCATCCGGGGGCCTCGCTATGGCTACACCTTC. The chain combines TRBV28 with TRBJ1-2; a possible D gene is TRBD1 (6 bases). There are 14 residues in the CDR3. V was shortened by 7 bases and J by 4 bases, with 16 bases between the two germline ends. CDR1 and CDR2 (germline): MDHEN, SYDVKM.

The chain employs TRBV7-3 and TRBJ1-2, with TRBD1 matching 7 bases. Germline CDR1 reads SGHTA; CDR2 reads FQGTGA. The CDR3 has 14 amino acids. Losses at the gene ends were 0 bases for V and 7 bases for J; bases not matched to a gene: 5. The CDR3 region has the DNA TGTGCCAGCAGCTTAACAGAGGGGGCCATTGGCTACACCTTC. Its translation: CASSLTEGAIGYTF.

The rearrangement joins TRBV5-8 to TRBJ2-7; 7 bases are shared with TRBD1. V gave up 0 bases and J gave up 4 bases; unmatched junction bases: 7. The CDR3 contains 15 residues. Germline V gene lookup returns CDR1 SGHTS and CDR2 YDEGEE. For the CDR3, the DNA is TGTGCCAGCAGCTTGGGGGACAGCCAGAAATACGAGCAGTACTTC. Encoded protein: CASSLGDSQKYEQYF.

This clone was detected once. The V gene is TRBV19, the J gene TRBJ1-4; the match to TRBD1 covers 8 bases. Germline-derived CDR1 and CDR2 are LNHDA and SQIVND (reference sequence). V lost 6 bases to trimming and J lost 4 bases; unmatched junction nucleotides: 16. This CDR3 is built from 18 residues. The CDR3 bases are TGTGCCAGTAGAGAAGCCGGGACAGGTTCTATCCGTAATGAAAAACTGTTTTTT. Translation gives CASREAGTGSIRNEKLFF.

The chain carries TRBV7-9 and TRBJ2-1; the D is unclear. Germline lookup yields CDR1 SEHNR and CDR2 FQNEAQ (reference sequence). V was trimmed by 2 bases and J by 8 bases, leaving 10 bases between them. This CDR3 comprises 13 residues. This CDR3 reads CASSLSPIYEQFF. CDR3 bases: TGTGCCAGCAGCTTAAGTCCGATCTATGAGCAGTTCTTC.

The rearrangement links TRBV30 to TRBJ1-6; no clear D gene. This CDR3 is 16 amino acids long. Trimming left V 6 bases short and J 1 base short, with 16 bases between. Germline lookup yields CDR1 GTSNPN and CDR2 SVGIG (reference sequence). CDR3 region: CACPAAGRSYNSPLHF. The CDR3 region has the DNA TGTGCCTGTCCCGCCGCGGGGAGGTCCTATAATTCACCCCTCCACTTT.

The table lists this clone with a count of one. The chain recombines TRBV7-2 with TRBJ2-3; unclear D gene. Germline CDR1 SGHTA, CDR2 FQGNSA. The CDR3 is 16 residues long. Trimming shortened V by 1 base and J by 1 base, and 12 bases separated the two germline ends. This CDR3 reads CASSLVALRGTDTQYF. CDR3 coding DNA: TGTGCCAGCAGCTTAGTGGCCTTACGGGGCACAGATACGCAGTATTTT.

This chain joins TRBV5-4 and TRBJ2-1; D gene uncertain. This CDR3 comprises 15 residues. Per the germline V gene, CDR1 is SGHNT and CDR2 is YYREEE (reference sequence). V dropped 0 bases and J dropped 2 bases, with 9 bases sitting between them. The CDR3 sequence: CASSLDLGTYNEQFF. CDR3 DNA sequence: TGTGCCAGCAGCTTGGACTTGGGGACCTACAATGAGCAGTTCTTC.

This chain links TRBV18 with TRBJ2-7; D gene ambiguous. Germline-derived CDR1 and CDR2 are KGHSH and LQKENI. This CDR3 spans 12 amino acids. V was trimmed by 6 bases and J by 7 bases, leaving 13 bases between them. This CDR3 is CASSLGLGEQYF. CDR3 DNA: TGTGCCAGCTCCCTCGGGCTTGGGGAGCAGTACTTC.

V and J are TRBV11-2 and TRBJ1-3; D uncertain. CDR1 SGHAT and CDR2 FQNNGV come from the germline V gene. The CDR3 covers 16 residues. Trimming cost V 5 bases and J 0 bases, with 14 bases left between them. In DNA form, the CDR3 reads TGTGCCAGCAGCACGCTCACAGAAGGCTCTGGAAACACCATATATTTT. Protein product: CASSTLTEGSGNTIYF.

J is TRBJ1-2 and V is TRBV6-5; D perhaps matches TRBD1 (5 bases). The CDR3 length is 15 residues. V was trimmed by 5 bases and J by 6 bases, leaving 19 bases between them. CDR1 and CDR2 from the germline V gene are MNHEY and SVGAGI. CDR3 in amino acids: CASSRYGGGSNGYTF. CDR3 nucleotide sequence: TGTGCCAGCAGTAGATACGGCGGGGGAAGTAATGGCTACACCTTC.

This chain joins TRBV2 and TRBJ1-5; maybe TRBD1 (5 bases). V gave up 6 bases and J gave up 2 bases, with 17 bases separating them. This CDR3 spans 16 amino acids. Germline-derived CDR1 and CDR2 are SNHLY and FYNNEI. CDR3 nucleotides: TGTGCCAGCAGGTTCCTCCTAGACAGCGGCAATCAGCCCCAGCATTTT. Its translation is CASRFLLDSGNQPQHF.

The chain is built from TRBV7-3 and TRBJ2-3; TRBD2 agrees at 11 bases. V lost 2 bases and J lost 4; bases outside the gene matches: 14. The CDR3 has 19 amino acids. Germline V gene sequence: CDR1 SGHTA, CDR2 FQGTGA. The CDR3 loop is CASSLFLARGTSGADTQYF. Written as DNA, the CDR3 is TGTGCCAGCAGCTTATTCCTGGCGCGGGGGACTAGCGGCGCAGATACGCAGTATTTT. The full variable domain, in which reference TRBV7-3 and TRBJ2-3 provide the parts outside the CDR3, is GAGVSQTPSNKVTEKGKYVELRCDPISGHTALYWYRQSLGQGPEFLIYFQGTGAADDSGLPNDRFFAVRPEGSVSTLKIQRTERGDSAVYLCASSLFLARGTSGADTQYFGPGTRLTVL.

This clone was seen just once. J is TRBJ2-3 and V is TRBV12-5; D is ambiguous. The length of the CDR3 is 14 residues. The V end was cut by 3 bases, the J end by 2 bases, with 9 bases between. Germline CDR1 and CDR2: LGHNT and FRNRAP. CDR3 sequence (DNA): TGTGCTAGTGGTTTCTCCGCTATCACAGATACGCAGTATTTT. Translated, it gives CASGFSAITDTQYF.

The V and J genes are TRBV18 and TRBJ2-5, with D possibly matching TRBD1 (6 bases). V lost 2 bases and J lost 2, with 9 bases in between. The CDR3 runs 14 residues. The V gene's germline CDR1 is KGHSH and CDR2 LQKENI. CDR3 protein: CASSPYREQETQYF. Here the CDR3 DNA reads TGTGCCAGCTCACCATACAGGGAACAAGAGACCCAGTACTTC.